These T cell receptor beta chains were read from a single sample in a study of PD-L1 blockade in urothelial cancer. The table came from immunoSEQ multiplex PCR; TCRdb's copy has only in-frame clones and leaves some out. The table includes tens of thousands of clones, 80% to 85% detected once. Specimen: PBMCs, collected around atezolizumab (anti-PD-L1) treatment. The receptors here all came from a man between 60 and 75 years old with urothelial cancer. Both conserved end residues are part of each CDR3.

j_gene: TRBJ1-2; v_gene: TRBV7-2; CDR3aa: CASSSGNNYGYTF
j_gene: TRBJ1-2; v_gene: TRBV6-5; CDR3aa: CASSRSPYNYGYTF
j_gene: TRBJ2-3; v_gene: TRBV6-5; CDR3aa: CASSYGAGTRRDTQYF
j_gene: TRBJ2-7; v_gene: TRBV10-3; CDR3aa: CAISESKGSTYEQYF
j_gene: TRBJ1-1; v_gene: TRBV2; CDR3aa: CASSDSGSTEAFF
j_gene: TRBJ1-1; v_gene: TRBV5-1; CDR3aa: CASSLATGRNTEAFF
j_gene: TRBJ2-3; v_gene: TRBV9; CDR3aa: CASSVEGVGFSTDTQYF
j_gene: TRBJ2-3; v_gene: TRBV29-1; CDR3aa: CSVERGVPDTQYF
j_gene: TRBJ1-1; v_gene: TRBV27; CDR3aa: CASSLRGGATGGITEAFF
j_gene: TRBJ2-5; v_gene: TRBV6-5; CDR3aa: CASRQGGGQSETQYF
j_gene: TRBJ1-3; v_gene: TRBV7-6; CDR3aa: CASSLGGTGNTIYF
j_gene: TRBJ2-7; v_gene: TRBV28; CDR3aa: CASSPSVAKLYF
j_gene: TRBJ2-2; v_gene: TRBV4-2; CDR3aa: CASSPQAPFNEDRVITGELFF
j_gene: TRBJ2-1; v_gene: TRBV14; CDR3aa: CASSPRAGLAGRDEQFF
j_gene: TRBJ1-2; v_gene: TRBV7-8; CDR3aa: CASSLGQLVSYGYTF
j_gene: TRBJ2-7; v_gene: TRBV27; CDR3aa: CASSLSAGGPYEQYF
j_gene: TRBJ2-2; v_gene: TRBV28; CDR3aa: CASSGTRNTGELFF
j_gene: TRBJ2-2; v_gene: TRBV7-3; CDR3aa: CASSLTGTGNTGELFF
j_gene: TRBJ2-5; v_gene: TRBV18; CDR3aa: CASSQQYQETQYF
j_gene: TRBJ2-7; v_gene: TRBV6-5; CDR3aa: CASLGTGGGEQYF
j_gene: TRBJ1-2; v_gene: TRBV7-9; CDR3aa: CASSLGQGALGYTF
j_gene: TRBJ2-7; v_gene: TRBV7-9; CDR3aa: CASSRRSGGPWQQYF
j_gene: TRBJ1-6; v_gene: TRBV30; CDR3aa: CAWSEDRASYNSPLHF
j_gene: TRBJ1-5; v_gene: TRBV4-2; CDR3aa: CASSQELNQPQHF
j_gene: TRBJ2-2; v_gene: TRBV2; CDR3aa: CASSKISGGAGNTGELFF
j_gene: TRBJ2-7; v_gene: TRBV5-5; CDR3aa: CASSIRQGANEQYF
j_gene: TRBJ2-2; v_gene: TRBV5-1; CDR3aa: CASSLLVVRDGGELFF
j_gene: TRBJ2-1; v_gene: TRBV28; CDR3aa: CASSGGGVEANEQFF
j_gene: TRBJ1-2; v_gene: TRBV27; CDR3aa: CATSVFGGIRDPYGYTF
j_gene: TRBJ1-4; v_gene: TRBV7-9; CDR3aa: CASSTERATNEKLFF
j_gene: TRBJ2-3; v_gene: TRBV5-1; CDR3aa: CASSLTSGGAASTDTQYF
j_gene: TRBJ2-1; v_gene: TRBV28; CDR3aa: CASTNAARGTSDEQFF
j_gene: TRBJ1-1; v_gene: TRBV5-1; CDR3aa: CASSPGLTWGGNMNTEAFF
j_gene: TRBJ2-7; v_gene: TRBV27; CDR3aa: CASRRQVNYEQYF
j_gene: TRBJ2-2; v_gene: TRBV7-2; CDR3aa: CASTLAGADTGELFF
j_gene: TRBJ2-2; v_gene: TRBV13; CDR3aa: CASSSGITGELFF
j_gene: TRBJ2-6; v_gene: TRBV6-5; CDR3aa: CASTQSGANVLTF
j_gene: TRBJ2-7; v_gene: TRBV6-5; CDR3aa: CASSVSQGSRSEQYF
j_gene: TRBJ2-7; v_gene: TRBV28; CDR3aa: CASIHGEGSYEQYF
j_gene: TRBJ1-1; v_gene: TRBV19; CDR3aa: CASTGTNMNTEAFF
j_gene: TRBJ1-2; v_gene: TRBV28; CDR3aa: CASSLLTGYGYTF
j_gene: TRBJ2-3; v_gene: TRBV7-9; CDR3aa: CASSPRQGSWDTQYF
j_gene: TRBJ1-2; v_gene: TRBV6-6; CDR3aa: CASSVGTGGVGGYTF
j_gene: TRBJ2-7; v_gene: TRBV6-6; CDR3aa: CASSNRDRGYEQYF
j_gene: TRBJ1-2; v_gene: TRBV30; CDR3aa: CAWTGVRGYTF
j_gene: TRBJ2-1; v_gene: TRBV7-3; CDR3aa: CASSLGQGDYNEQFF